Following are 5 T cell receptor beta chains from one sample sequenced in a study of OX40 agonist ivuxolimab in advanced cancers. Sequencing used immunoSEQ multiplex PCR; TCRdb keeps in-frame clones, though not all of them. The data hold tens of thousands of clones, with 80% to 90% observed a single time. The sample was CD4+ or CD8+ T cells sorted from blood, taken in a trial of the OX40 agonist ivuxolimab. All receptors derive from an adult with an advanced solid tumor such as melanoma, head and neck, liver or kidney cancer.

The chain is built from TRBV23-1 and TRBJ1-5; D might be TRBD1 (5 bases). TRBV23-1 is treated as an ORF (open reading frame) with a function not yet certain. The CDR3 contains 15 residues. With 0 bases removed from V and 2 bases from J, the gap between germline ends came to 8 bases. The CDR3 DNA is TGCGCCAGCAGTCAATCGAGGGGACGCAATCAGCCCCAGCATTTT. It translates to CASSQSRGRNQPQHF.

The V gene is TRBV5-1, the J gene TRBJ1-2; D perhaps matches TRBD1 (6 bases). Trimming pared 4 bases from V and 4 bases from J, leaving 20 bases between. The germline V gene has CDR1 SGHRS and CDR2 YFSETQ. The CDR3 extends over 16 amino acids. CDR3 sequence: CASSLRGSGRGYGYTF. CDR3 in DNA: TGCGCCAGCAGCCTGAGGGGGTCCGGCAGGGGCTATGGCTACACCTTC.

The CDR3 sequence is CAWRVGYTIYF. For the CDR3, the DNA is TGTGCCTGGAGGGTAGGGTACACCATATATTTT. The gene calls are TRBV30 and TRBJ1-3, with D unresolved. Germline values: CDR1 GTSNPN, CDR2 SVGIG (reference sequence). V lost 3 bases, J lost 8 bases, and 8 bases lay in between. The CDR3 contains 11 residues.

The rearrangement joins TRBV19 to TRBJ1-5; D remains ambiguous. The germline V gene has CDR1 LNHDA and CDR2 SQIVND (reference sequence). The CDR3 has 13 residues. Trimming pared 5 bases from V and 6 bases from J, leaving 11 bases between. CDR3 nucleotides: TGTGCCAGTAGTTCCCAGGACGGTCAGCCCCAGCATTTT. As protein: CASSSQDGQPQHF.

The V gene is TRBV5-1, the J gene TRBJ1-2; 11 bases match TRBD1. V shed 4 bases, J shed 4 bases, and the junction held 6 bases outside the gene matches. The CDR3 sequence is 15 residues long. CDR1 SGHRS and CDR2 YFSETQ come from the germline V gene. The CDR3 DNA reads TGCGCCAGCAGCGCGGGGACAGGGGGAGCCTATGGCTACACCTTC. Its protein is CASSAGTGGAYGYTF.